The rows below give T cell receptor beta chains drawn from one sample of a study of blood T cell repertoires in COVID-19. Method: immunoSEQ multiplex PCR; TCRdb's copy keeps in-frame clones and lacks some. The table has approximately 100,000 clones, roughly 92% seen once. The source material was peripheral blood. All receptors derive from a man aged 50 or older with active COVID-19. The CDR3 runs from the conserved cysteine through the conserved F or W. A D gene is named only where the DNA matches it firmly. Clone size appears in some rows only: once, few, many, or a class for an expanded clone.

V,J,size,D,CDR3,DNA
TRBV28,TRBJ1-4,.,.,CASSDPGVLNEKLFF,TGTGCCAGCAGCGATCCTGGAGTTTTAAATGAAAAACTGTTTTTT
TRBV30,TRBJ1-2,once,TRBD1,CAWSVRDRGRLISYGYTF,TGTGCCTGGAGTGTACGTGACAGGGGGCGCCTAATTAGCTATGGCTACACCTTC
TRBV7-9,TRBJ2-7,.,TRBD2,CASSLWALAAGEYEQYF,TGTGCCAGCAGCTTATGGGCGCTGGCAGCGGGAGAGTACGAGCAGTACTTC
TRBV2,TRBJ2-5,.,TRBD2,CASRGLAGGETQYF,TGTGCCAGCAGGGGACTAGCGGGGGGGGAGACCCAGTACTTC
TRBV9,TRBJ2-1,.,TRBD2,CASSVSGLAGVIHEQFF,TGTGCCAGCAGCGTAAGTGGACTAGCGGGTGTGATCCATGAGCAGTTCTTC
TRBV5-4,TRBJ2-5,.,.,CASSLDGGAEPQETQYF,TGTGCCAGCAGCTTGGATGGTGGAGCGGAGCCGCAAGAGACCCAGTACTTC
TRBV18,TRBJ1-1,.,TRBD1,CASSPTGPNTEAFF,TGTGCCAGCTCCCCGACAGGGCCGAACACTGAAGCTTTCTTT
TRBV3-1/TRBV3-2,TRBJ2-3,.,.,CASSQVMGRRTDTQYF,TGTGCCAGCAGCCAAGTGATGGGGCGAAGAACAGATACGCAGTATTTT
TRBV9,TRBJ1-6,.,.,CASSVDEYNSPLHF,TGTGCCAGCAGCGTAGACGAGTATAATTCACCCCTCCACTTT
TRBV5-1,TRBJ2-5,.,TRBD1,CASGRQGIGETQYF,TGCGCCAGCGGCCGACAGGGGATCGGTGAGACCCAGTACTTC